Below, 26 T cell receptor beta chains from the same sample are listed, as sequenced in a study of blood T cell repertoires in COVID-19. Assay: immunoSEQ multiplex PCR; the TCRdb copy retains only in-frame clones and omits some. The data hold around 120,000 clones, with 90% observed a single time. The sample taken for sequencing was peripheral blood. The receptors come from an older woman with COVID-19, enrolled during active disease.

This sequence joins TRBV29-1 and TRBJ1-2; the match to TRBD1 covers 8 bases. CDR1 is SQVTM, CDR2 ANQGSEA, per germline. The CDR3 spans 14 residues. V trimming: 7 bases; J trimming: 2 bases; junction bases outside the gene matches: 9. CDR3 nucleotides: TGCAGCGCCTTCGGGACAGGAATGAACTATGGCTACACCTTC. Translated: CSAFGTGMNYGYTF. Full variable domain (outside the CDR3, taken from reference TRBV29-1 and TRBJ1-2): SAVISQKPSRDICQRGTSLTIQCQVDSQVTMMFWYRQQPGQSLTLIATANQGSEATYESGFVIDKFPISRPNLTFSTLTVSNMSPEDSSIYLCSAFGTGMNYGYTFGSGTRLTVV.

The chain uses TRBV19 and TRBJ1-6, with 7 positions matching TRBD1. Germline V gene data show CDR1 as LNHDA and CDR2 as SQIVND (reference sequence). The CDR3 has 14 amino acids. Unmatched junction bases numbered 9, after V lost 6 bases and J lost 10 bases. The CDR3 is CASSENRGRSPLHF. The CDR3 DNA follows: TGTGCCAGTAGCGAAAACAGGGGTCGCTCACCCCTCCACTTT.

J is TRBJ2-1 and V is TRBV6-2 or TRBV6-3; 8 bases align to TRBD2. Germline CDR1 is MNHEY and CDR2 is SVGEGT. CDR3 length equals 16 residues. V was clipped by 0 bases and J by 6 bases; unmatched bases: 7. The CDR3 protein is CASSYSRRGGRNEQFF. The CDR3 region has the DNA TGTGCCAGCAGTTACTCGAGACGGGGGGGACGCAATGAGCAGTTCTTC.

V is TRBV23-1 and J is TRBJ2-3; 7 bases map to TRBD1. TRBV23-1 is recorded as an ORF, its role being uncertain. The CDR3 contains 14 residues. The trim removed 8 bases at V and 7 bases at J, leaving 12 bases unmatched. The CDR3 region is CASARQGSKNTQYF. The CDR3 DNA is TGCGCCAGCGCTCGACAGGGATCGAAGAATACGCAGTATTTT.

The rearrangement links TRBV7-2 to TRBJ2-7; tentatively, D is TRBD1 (7 bases). V was clipped by 5 bases and J by 6 bases, with 20 bases between them. The CDR3 covers 15 residues. The germline gives CDR1 SGHTA, CDR2 FQGNSA. The CDR3 DNA follows: TGTGCCAGCAGCCCCAACCAGGGGGGCGCGGGCGAGCAGTACTTC. This codes for CASSPNQGGAGEQYF.

The chain has TRBV5-1 and TRBJ2-3; 9 positions match TRBD1. The CDR3 totals 14 residues. The junction had 4 bases not matched to a gene; V was cut back by 3 bases and J by 5 bases. Germline CDR1 is SGHRS and CDR2 is YFSETQ. CDR3 sequence reads: CASSWGQGLDTQYF. The CDR3 region has the DNA TGCGCCAGCAGCTGGGGACAGGGTTTAGATACGCAGTATTTT.

The chain joins TRBV7-2 to TRBJ2-5, with 9 positions matching TRBD2. This CDR3 region has 15 residues. The V and J ends lost 5 bases and 8 bases, in that order; junction bases with no gene match: 12. Germline V gives CDR1 SGHTA, CDR2 FQGNSA. The CDR3 is CASSTGLASPRTQYF. CDR3 bases: TGTGCCAGCAGCACAGGACTAGCGAGCCCGAGAACCCAGTACTTC.

This chain joins TRBV4-1 and TRBJ1-1; no clear D gene. There are 17 residues in the CDR3. From germline, CDR1 is MGHRA and CDR2 YSYEKL. V lost 1 base and J lost 1, with 16 bases in between. The CDR3 sequence: CASSQGQESTRNTEAFF. The CDR3 nucleotides read TGCGCCAGCAGCCAAGGGCAGGAATCCACCAGGAACACTGAAGCTTTCTTT.

The V call is TRBV5-5, the J call TRBJ2-7, with 8 bases identical to TRBD1. The germline V gene encodes CDR1 SGHKS and CDR2 YYEKEE (reference sequence). V gave up 0 bases and J gave up 12 bases; unmatched junction bases: 14. The CDR3 is made up of 15 amino acids. CDR3 region: CASSLEGQGADRGYF. The CDR3 DNA is TGTGCCAGCAGCTTGGAAGGGCAGGGGGCGGATAGAGGGTACTTC.

J is TRBJ1-1 and V is TRBV5-4; D gene unclear. The CDR3 contains 12 residues. Germline V CDR1 and CDR2: SGHNT, YYREEE (reference sequence). Between the trimmed V and J ends, which lost 1 base and 5 bases, there was a span of 6 bases. The CDR3 here is CASSLTETEAFF. The CDR3 DNA is TGTGCCAGCAGCTTGACGGAGACTGAAGCTTTCTTT. The full variable domain, completed using reference TRBV5-4 and TRBJ1-1, is ETGVTQSPTHLIKTRGQQVTLRCSSQSGHNTVSWYQQALGQGPQFIFQYYREEENGRGNFPPRFSGLQFPNYSSELNVNALELDDSALYLCASSLTETEAFFGQGTRLTVV.

A note on this clone: At one end, the junction sequence differs from germline, possibly due to a read error. This chain joins TRBV6-2 or TRBV6-3 and TRBJ1-1, with D tentatively TRBD1 (6 bases). The length of the CDR3 is 18 residues. Germline values: CDR1 MNHEY, CDR2 SVGEGT. The CDR3 DNA reads as TGTGCCAGCAGTAACTCAGGGGAATTCTTCCTACGGGAGACTGAAGCTTTCTTT. Its protein is CASSNSGEFFLRETEAFF.

This clone has just one count. The chain combines TRBV6-1 with TRBJ2-3; TRBD1 aligns across 7 bases. Trimming cost V 1 base and J 8 bases; bases outside gene matches: 9. Germline CDR1 MNHNS, CDR2 SASEGT. This CDR3 has 15 residues. Here the CDR3 reads CASSEGRTGVVTQYF. CDR3 nucleotides: TGTGCCAGCAGTGAAGGCCGGACAGGTGTAGTTACGCAGTATTTT.

V and J are TRBV20-1 and TRBJ2-1; D possibly corresponds to TRBD1 (6 bases). This CDR3 region has 11 residues. Deletions cut 5 bases from V and 12 bases from J, with 14 bases between. Germline values: CDR1 DFQATT, CDR2 SNEGSKA (reference sequence). The chain's CDR3 is CSAGEPGAQFF. DNA of the CDR3: TGCAGTGCTGGTGAACCAGGGGCGCAGTTCTTC.

CDR3 sequence reads: CASSLRGGIDTQYF. The CDR3 DNA is TGTGCCAGCAGCTTACGGGGGGGCATAGATACGCAGTATTTT. The genes are TRBV7-6 and TRBJ2-3; 8 positions match TRBD2. The V and J ends lost 2 bases and 5 bases, in that order; junction bases with no gene match: 3. Per the germline V gene, CDR1 is SGHVS and CDR2 is FNYEAQ. CDR3 length: 14 residues.

The rearrangement uses TRBV5-4 and TRBJ1-2; TRBD1 matches 10 bases. The CDR3 is made up of 14 amino acids. Losses at the gene ends were 4 bases for V and 2 bases for J; bases not matched to a gene: 2. The germline V gene encodes CDR1 SGHNT and CDR2 YYREEE (reference sequence). The CDR3 loop is CASSAGQGNYGYTF. CDR3 in DNA: TGTGCCAGCAGCGCGGGACAGGGGAACTATGGCTACACCTTC.

The chain combines TRBV9 with TRBJ2-3; TRBD2 matches 10 bases. The germline CDR1 and CDR2 sequences are SGDLS and YYNGEE. Trimming at V came to 4 bases and at J to 3 bases, leaving 8 bases not matched to a gene. This CDR3 is 16 amino acids long. The CDR3 loop reads CASSLLAGGSTDTQYF. The CDR3 DNA reads as TGTGCCAGCAGCCTTTTAGCGGGGGGATCTACAGATACGCAGTATTTT.

The gene calls are TRBV10-2 and TRBJ1-1; 7 positions agree with TRBD1. The CDR3 contains 12 residues. Germline assignment: CDR1 WSHSY and CDR2 SAAADI. Here the CDR3 DNA reads TGCGCTATCGGACAGGCGTCCACTGAAGCTTTCTTT. Its translation is CAIGQASTEAFF.

This chain joins TRBV19 and TRBJ1-2; possibly TRBD1 for D (5 bases). V was pared by 6 bases and J by 4 bases, with 9 bases between. The CDR3 covers 12 residues. CDR1 is LNHDA and CDR2 is SQIVND in the germline V gene (reference sequence). The CDR3 spells CASSRRGYGYTF. CDR3 in DNA: TGTGCCAGTAGCCGGAGGGGCTATGGCTACACCTTC.

This chain uses TRBV12-3 or TRBV12-4 with TRBJ1-1, with D perhaps TRBD1 (5 bases). The CDR3 length is 13 residues. V lost 3 bases and J lost 2, with 7 bases in between. CDR3 in DNA: TGTGCCAGCAGTTTTGACAGAAACACTGAAGCTTTCTTT. As protein: CASSFDRNTEAFF.

The chain is built from TRBV15 and TRBJ1-2, with a weak D call TRBD1 (5 bases). Germline assignment: CDR1 LNHNV and CDR2 YYDKDF (reference sequence). The V end was cut by 8 bases, the J end by 2 bases, with 12 bases between. This CDR3 spans 13 amino acids. The CDR3 region is CATSLDINYGYTF. For the CDR3, the DNA is TGTGCCACCTCCCTGGACATCAACTATGGCTACACCTTC.

Here the CDR3 reads CASSVSTGNWGIQYF. DNA of the CDR3: TGTGCCAGCAGCGTATCAACAGGGAATTGGGGCATTCAGTACTTC. The chain couples TRBV9 to TRBJ2-4, with D possibly matching TRBD1 (6 bases). CDR1 SGDLS and CDR2 YYNGEE come from the germline V gene. This CDR3 region has 15 residues. Trimming left V 1 base short and J 9 bases short, with 17 bases between.

The CDR3 sequence is CASSSGQGTHTEAFF. CDR3 DNA sequence: TGCGCCAGCAGCTCTGGACAGGGGACGCACACTGAAGCTTTCTTT. The rearrangement links TRBV5-1 to TRBJ1-1; 9 bases fit TRBD1. Trimming took 3 bases from V and 3 from J; bases not matched to a gene: 6. The germline CDR1 and CDR2 sequences are SGHRS and YFSETQ. The CDR3 is 15 amino acids.

The chain carries TRBV5-6 and TRBJ1-2; D gene unclear. CDR3 size: 13 residues. With 0 bases removed from V and 1 base from J, the gap between germline ends came to 4 bases. The germline CDR1 and CDR2 sequences are SGHDT and YYEEEE. CDR3 region: CASSLAVNYGYTF. The CDR3 DNA sequence: TGTGCCAGCAGCTTGGCGGTTAACTATGGCTACACCTTC.

V is TRBV25-1 and J is TRBJ2-3, with a weak D call TRBD1 (5 bases). This CDR3 comprises 15 residues. Trimming removed 4 bases from V and 0 bases from J, with 11 bases in between. CDR1 is MGHDK, CDR2 SYGVNS, per germline. The CDR3 coding sequence is TGTGCCAGCAGTGTCAGGGCTACTAGCACAGATACGCAGTATTTT. It is translated as CASSVRATSTDTQYF.

This chain joins TRBV6-5 and TRBJ2-1, with D possibly being TRBD2 (7 bases). This CDR3 contains 14 residues. V lost 7 bases and J 10 bases, leaving 20 bases between the germline ends. CDR1 is MNHEY and CDR2 is SVGAGI in the germline V gene. In DNA, the CDR3 is TGTGCCAGCACCGCTGGTGGGGGGGCCCAGGAGCAGTTCTTC. The encoded protein is CASTAGGGAQEQFF.

This rearrangement joins TRBV3-1 (or the pseudogene TRBV3-2) to TRBJ1-2, with a tentative D call TRBD1 (6 bases). The germline V gene encodes CDR1 LGHDT and CDR2 YNNKEL (reference sequence). The CDR3 runs 11 residues. Trimming shortened V by 0 bases and J by 14 bases, and 10 bases separated the two germline ends. The CDR3 spells CASSQERQATF. For the CDR3, the DNA is TGTGCCAGCAGCCAAGAGAGACAGGCGACCTTC.